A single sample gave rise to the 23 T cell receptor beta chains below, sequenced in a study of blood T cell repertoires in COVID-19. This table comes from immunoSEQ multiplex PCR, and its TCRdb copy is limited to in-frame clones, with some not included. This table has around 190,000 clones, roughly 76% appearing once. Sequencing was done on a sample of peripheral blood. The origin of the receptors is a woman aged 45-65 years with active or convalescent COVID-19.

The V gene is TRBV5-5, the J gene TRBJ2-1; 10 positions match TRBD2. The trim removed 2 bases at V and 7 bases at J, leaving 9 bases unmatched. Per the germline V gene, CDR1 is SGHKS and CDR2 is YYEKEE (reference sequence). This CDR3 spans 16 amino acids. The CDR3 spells CASSFSPSGSKNEQFF. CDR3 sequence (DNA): TGTGCCAGCAGCTTCTCGCCTAGCGGGAGTAAGAATGAGCAGTTCTTC.

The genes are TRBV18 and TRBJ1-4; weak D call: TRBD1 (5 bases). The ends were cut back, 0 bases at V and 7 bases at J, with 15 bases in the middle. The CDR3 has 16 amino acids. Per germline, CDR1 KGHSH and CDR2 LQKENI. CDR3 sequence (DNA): TGTGCCAGCTCACCACCGGGCAGGGAAGGACCTGAAAAACTGTTTTTT. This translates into CASSPPGREGPEKLFF.

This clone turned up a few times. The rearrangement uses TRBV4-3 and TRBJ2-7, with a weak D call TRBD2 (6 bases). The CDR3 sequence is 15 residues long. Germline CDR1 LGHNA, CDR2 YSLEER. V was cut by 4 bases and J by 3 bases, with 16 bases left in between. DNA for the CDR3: TGCGCCAGCAGCCGCGAGGTCGCGGGGTACTACGAGCAGTACTTC. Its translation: CASSREVAGYYEQYF.

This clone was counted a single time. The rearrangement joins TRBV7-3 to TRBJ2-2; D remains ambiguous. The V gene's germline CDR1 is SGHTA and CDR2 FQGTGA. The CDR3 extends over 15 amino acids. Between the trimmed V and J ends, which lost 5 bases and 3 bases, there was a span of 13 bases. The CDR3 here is CASSPSAPYTGELFF. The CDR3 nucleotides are TGTGCCAGCAGCCCCTCTGCGCCCTACACCGGGGAGCTGTTTTTT.

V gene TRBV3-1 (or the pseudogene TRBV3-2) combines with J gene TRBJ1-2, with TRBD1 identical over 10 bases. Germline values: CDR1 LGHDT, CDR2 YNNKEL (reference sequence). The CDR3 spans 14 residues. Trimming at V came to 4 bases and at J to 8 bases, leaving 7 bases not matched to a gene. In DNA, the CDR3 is TGTGCCAGCAGCCCCCGGGACAGGGGTGGCGGCTACACCTTC. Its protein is CASSPRDRGGGYTF.

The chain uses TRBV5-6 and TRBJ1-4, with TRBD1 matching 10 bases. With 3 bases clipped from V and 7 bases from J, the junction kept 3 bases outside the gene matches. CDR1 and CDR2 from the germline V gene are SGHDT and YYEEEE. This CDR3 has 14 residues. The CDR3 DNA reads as TGTGCCAGCAGCTCGACAGGGGGCGGTGAAAAACTGTTTTTT. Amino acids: CASSSTGGGEKLFF.

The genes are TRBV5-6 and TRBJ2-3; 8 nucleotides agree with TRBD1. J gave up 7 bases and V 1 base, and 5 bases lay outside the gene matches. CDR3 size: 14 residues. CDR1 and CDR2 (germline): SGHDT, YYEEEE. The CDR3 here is CASSLKDRANTQYF. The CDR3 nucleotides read TGTGCCAGCAGCTTGAAGGACAGGGCAAATACGCAGTATTTT.

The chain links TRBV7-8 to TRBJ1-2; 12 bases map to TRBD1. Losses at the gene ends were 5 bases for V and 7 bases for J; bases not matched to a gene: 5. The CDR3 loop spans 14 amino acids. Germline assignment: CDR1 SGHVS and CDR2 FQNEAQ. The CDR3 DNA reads TGTGCCAGCAGCGGGGACAGGGGGCGTTTTGGCTACACCTTC. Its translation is CASSGDRGRFGYTF.

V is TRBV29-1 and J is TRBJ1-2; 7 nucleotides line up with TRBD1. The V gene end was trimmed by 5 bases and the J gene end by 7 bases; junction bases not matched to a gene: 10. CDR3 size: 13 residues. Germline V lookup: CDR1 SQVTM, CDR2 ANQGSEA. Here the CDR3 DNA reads TGCAGCGTTTCAAAGACAGGGATGGGTGGCTACACCTTC. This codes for CSVSKTGMGGYTF.

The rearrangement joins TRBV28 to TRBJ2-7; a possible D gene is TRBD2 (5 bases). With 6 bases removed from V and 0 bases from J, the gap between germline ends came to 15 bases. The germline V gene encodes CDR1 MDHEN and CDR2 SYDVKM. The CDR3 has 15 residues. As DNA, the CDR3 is TGTGCCAGCAGCAAGGACTTACCAAGCTCCTACGAGCAGTACTTC. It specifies CASSKDLPSSYEQYF.

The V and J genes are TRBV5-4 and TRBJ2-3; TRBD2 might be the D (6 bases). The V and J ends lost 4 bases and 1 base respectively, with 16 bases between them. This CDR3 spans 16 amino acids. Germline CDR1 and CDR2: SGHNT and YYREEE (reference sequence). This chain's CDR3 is CASSTNSGGGTDTQYF. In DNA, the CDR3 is TGTGCCAGCAGCACCAATAGCGGCGGGGGCACAGATACGCAGTATTTT.

The CDR3 region has the DNA TGTGCCAGCAGTCGGGACTACGAGCAGTACTTC. Translating gives CASSRDYEQYF. The V and J genes are TRBV12-3 or TRBV12-4 and TRBJ2-7; possible D gene TRBD2, 5 bases. Trimming took off 5 bases at V and 3 bases at J, with 5 bases between the two ends. This CDR3 region has 11 residues.

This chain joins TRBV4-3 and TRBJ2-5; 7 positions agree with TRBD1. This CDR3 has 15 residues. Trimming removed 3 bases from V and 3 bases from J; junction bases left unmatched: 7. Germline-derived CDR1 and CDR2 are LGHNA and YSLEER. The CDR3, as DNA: TGCGCCAGCAGCCAGAGTGGGGACAGCAAAGAGACCCAGTACTTC. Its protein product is CASSQSGDSKETQYF.

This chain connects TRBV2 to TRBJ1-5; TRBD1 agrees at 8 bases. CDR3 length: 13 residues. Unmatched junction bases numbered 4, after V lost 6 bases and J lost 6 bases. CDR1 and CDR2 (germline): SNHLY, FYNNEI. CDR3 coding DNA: TGTGCCAGCAGATCGGACAGGGCTCAGCCCCAGCATTTT. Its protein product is CASRSDRAQPQHF. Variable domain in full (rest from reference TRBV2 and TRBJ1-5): EPEVTQTPSHQVTQMGQEVILRCVPISNHLYFYWYRQILGQKVEFLVSFYNNEISEKSEIFDDQFSVERPDGSNFTLKIRSTKLEDSAMYFCASRSDRAQPQHFGDGTRLSIL.

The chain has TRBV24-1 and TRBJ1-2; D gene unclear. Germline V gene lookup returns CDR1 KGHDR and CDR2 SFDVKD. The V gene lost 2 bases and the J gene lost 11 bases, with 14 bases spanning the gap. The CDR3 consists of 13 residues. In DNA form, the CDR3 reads TGTGCCACCAGTGATTCCGGGTCCTTGAGGTACACCTTC. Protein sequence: CATSDSGSLRYTF.

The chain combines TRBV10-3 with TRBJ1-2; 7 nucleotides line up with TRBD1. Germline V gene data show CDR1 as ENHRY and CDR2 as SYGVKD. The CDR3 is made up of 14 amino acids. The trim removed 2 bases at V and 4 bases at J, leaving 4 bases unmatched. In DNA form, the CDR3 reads TGTGCCATCAGTGAGCCGGGACAGAGCTATGGCTACACCTTC. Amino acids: CAISEPGQSYGYTF.

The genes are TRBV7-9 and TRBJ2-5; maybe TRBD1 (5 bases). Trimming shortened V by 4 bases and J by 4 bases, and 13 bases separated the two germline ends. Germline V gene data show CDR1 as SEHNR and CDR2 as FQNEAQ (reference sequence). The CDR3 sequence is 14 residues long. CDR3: CASSSGFTGETQYF. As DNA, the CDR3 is TGTGCCAGCAGCTCAGGGTTTACCGGAGAGACCCAGTACTTC.

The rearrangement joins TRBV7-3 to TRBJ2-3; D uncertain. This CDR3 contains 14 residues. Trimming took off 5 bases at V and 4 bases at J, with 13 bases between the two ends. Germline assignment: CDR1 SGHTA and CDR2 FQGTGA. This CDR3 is CASSPESVADTQYF. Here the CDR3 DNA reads TGTGCCAGCAGCCCCGAATCCGTAGCAGATACGCAGTATTTT.

CDR3 protein: CAWNRAYEQYF. CDR3 nucleotides: TGTGCCTGGAACAGGGCTTACGAGCAGTACTTC. This chain joins TRBV30 and TRBJ2-7; D is perhaps TRBD1 (6 bases). V lost 4 bases and J lost 4, with 8 bases in between. This CDR3 is built from 11 residues. Germline CDR1 and CDR2: GTSNPN and SVGIG (reference sequence).

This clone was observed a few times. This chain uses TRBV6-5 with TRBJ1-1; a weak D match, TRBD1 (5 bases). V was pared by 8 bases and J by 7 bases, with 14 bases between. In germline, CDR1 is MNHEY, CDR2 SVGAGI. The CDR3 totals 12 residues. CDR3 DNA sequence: TGTGCCAGCGGGAGGGCAGGGAATGAAGCTTTCTTT. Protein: CASGRAGNEAFF.

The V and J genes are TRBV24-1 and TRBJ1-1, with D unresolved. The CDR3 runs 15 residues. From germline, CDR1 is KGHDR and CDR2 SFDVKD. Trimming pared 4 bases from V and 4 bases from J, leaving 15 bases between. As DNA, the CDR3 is TGTGCCACCAGTGACCCCGCCGGGTCGGGCACTGAAGCTTTCTTT. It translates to CATSDPAGSGTEAFF.

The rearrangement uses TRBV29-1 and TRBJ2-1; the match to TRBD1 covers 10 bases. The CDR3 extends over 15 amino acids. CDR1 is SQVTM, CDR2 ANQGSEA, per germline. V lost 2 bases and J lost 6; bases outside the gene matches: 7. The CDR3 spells CSVEWTGGRRNEQFF. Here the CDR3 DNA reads TGCAGCGTTGAATGGACAGGGGGGCGGCGCAATGAGCAGTTCTTC.

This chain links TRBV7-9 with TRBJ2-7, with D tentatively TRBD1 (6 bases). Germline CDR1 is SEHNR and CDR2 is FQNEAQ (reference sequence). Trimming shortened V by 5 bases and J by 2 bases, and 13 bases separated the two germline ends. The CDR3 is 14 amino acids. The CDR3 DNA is TGTGCCAGCAGCCCGCGACAGGAGCCCTACGAGCAGTACTTC. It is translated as CASSPRQEPYEQYF.